The T cell receptor beta chain under discussion was sequenced for a study of blood T cells in healthy people across ages. Study context: About one barcoded beta molecule per two T cells came from capture by template switching.

CDR3 length equals 14 residues. Germline lookup yields CDR1 MDHEN and CDR2 SYDVKM. V lost 5 bases and J 5 bases, leaving 16 bases between the germline ends. PCR was performed a second time for roughly 7 to 11 cycles using a sample-barcoded 5' primer and a J-beta primer mix. TCRdb analysed the 5' RACE reads with MiXCR anew, one entry per CDR3 protein. This sample has 780,000 or so distinct CDR3 sequences; about 53% occur once, and the top ten carry about 38%. As for this clonotype: What it binds is unknown.

The study's findings and limits: TCR beta diversity per million T cells fell roughly linearly with age.

Sequencing used blood. The chain combines TRBV28 with TRBJ2-7; D is perhaps TRBD2 (5 bases). The receptor was isolated from a man older than 75 in good health. CDR3 residues: CASSGEGSTHEQYF. Here the CDR3 DNA reads TGTGCCAGCAGTGGGGAAGGGAGTACCCACGAGCAGTACTTC.